This TCR beta chain came from a study of T-cell reconstitution after alpha-beta-depleted transplantation in children. This clonotype was picked up a small number of times. The antigen is undetermined. TCRbeta library construction was performed incorporating unique molecular identifiers. Using its own MiXCR run on the PCR reads, TCRdb lists one record per CDR3 protein. Of fewer than 450,000 distinct CDR3 sequences listed, around 15% are singletons. The CDR3 is made up of 15 amino acids. V shed 6 bases and J 1 base; nucleotides not matched to a gene: 9. CDR1 and CDR2 (germline): MNHNS, SASEGT. Study results and limitations: There were reportedly several hundred expanded graft clones from which alpha-beta T cells came about two months after transplant. Fresh T-cell production supplied most of the T-cell counts and diversity seen one year after transplant.

Sequencing was performed on PBMCs, mostly from graft donor cells, taken 360 days after TCRalphabeta/CD19-depleted stem cell transplant. The receptor was isolated from a male patient between 2 and 10 years old who had a stem cell transplant for acute lymphoblastic leukemia, so the T cells may come from the graft donor. The chain has TRBV6-1 and TRBJ2-7, with TRBD2 identical over 7 bases. The CDR3 is CASRAGLAVSYEQYF. CDR3 nucleotides: TGTGCCAGCAGGGCCGGGCTAGCGGTGTCCTACGAGCAGTACTTC.